The rows below give T cell receptor beta chains drawn from one sample of a study of CD8+ T cells in alopecia areata. Clones were read by immunoSEQ multiplex PCR, and TCRdb kept only the in-frame ones, dropping some. The table shows over 150,000 clones, with about 60% occurring only once. The source material was CD8+ T cells sorted from blood, sampled at week 24, from a patient treated with tofacitinib. These receptors all stem from a human donor with alopecia areata. CDR3s include the opening cysteine and the closing phenylalanine or tryptophan. D genes are given only for firm matches. A clone size is listed for some rows: how often the clone was seen (once, few, many), or a class if it is expanded.

CDR3,DNA,J,size,D,V,length
CASSLVLSARDGYTF,TGTGCCAGCAGCTTAGTCCTGTCAGCGAGGGATGGCTACACCTTC,TRBJ1-2,NA,NA,TRBV7-9,15
CASSSTGEETQYF,TGTGCCAGCAGCTCCACAGGGGAGGAGACCCAGTACTTC,TRBJ2-5,NA,TRBD1,TRBV11-2,13
CASSNPRPGSGYTF,TGTGCCAGTAGCAACCCCCGCCCCGGGAGTGGCTACACCTTC,TRBJ1-2,NA,NA,TRBV19,14
CASGAEAFF,TGTGCTAGCGGCGCCGAAGCTTTCTTT,TRBJ1-1,few,NA,TRBV12-5,9
CASSSQSNSAAQYF,TGTGCCAGCAGCTCACAATCCAACAGCGCTGCCCAGTACTTC,TRBJ2-5,few,NA,TRBV13,14
CAWSGVSETQYF,TGTGCCTGGAGCGGAGTGTCCGAGACCCAGTACTTC,TRBJ2-5,NA,NA,TRBV30,12
CASRGTGGDEKLFF,TGTGCCAGCAGGGGGACAGGGGGCGATGAAAAACTGTTTTTT,TRBJ1-4,NA,TRBD1,TRBV9,14
CSVPGQGYEQYF,TGCAGCGTCCCGGGACAGGGCTACGAGCAGTACTTC,TRBJ2-7,NA,TRBD1,TRBV29-1,12
CASSPGRGANEQYF,TGTGCCAGCAGCCCCGGGCGGGGGGCCAACGAGCAGTACTTC,TRBJ2-7,many,TRBD2,TRBV27,14
CSARGSHEQYF,TGCAGTGCTAGGGGGAGTCACGAGCAGTACTTC,TRBJ2-7,few,NA,TRBV20-1,11
CASSFAGDQYF,TGTGCCAGCAGCTTCGCCGGGGATCAGTACTTC,TRBJ2-4,NA,NA,TRBV5-6,11
CASSFGGWDEQFF,TGTGCCAGCAGCTTTGGCGGCTGGGATGAGCAGTTCTTC,TRBJ2-1,NA,NA,TRBV7-3,13
CASSPGGDQPQHF,TGCGCCAGCAGCCCCGGGGGGGATCAGCCCCAGCATTTT,TRBJ1-5,NA,NA,TRBV5-1,13
CASSPRYGELFF,TGTGCCAGCAGCCCCCGATATGGAGAGCTGTTTTTT,TRBJ2-2,NA,NA,TRBV7-8,12
CASRPRVRFQETQYF,TGTGCCAGCAGACCCAGGGTGAGGTTCCAAGAGACCCAGTACTTC,TRBJ2-5,NA,NA,TRBV2,15
CASSVGGPTDTQYF,TGTGCCAGCAGTGTCGGGGGGCCCACAGATACGCAGTATTTT,TRBJ2-3,NA,NA,TRBV6-6,14
CASSSPGNYGYTF,TGTGCCAGCAGCTCTCCAGGGAACTATGGCTACACCTTC,TRBJ1-2,NA,NA,TRBV7-6,13
CASSSGPGQGAYEQYF,TGTGCCAGTAGTTCCGGTCCGGGACAGGGGGCCTACGAGCAGTACTTC,TRBJ2-7,NA,TRBD1,TRBV19,16
CASSGLAFQETQYF,TGTGCCAGCAGTGGACTAGCATTCCAAGAGACCCAGTACTTC,TRBJ2-5,NA,TRBD2,TRBV2,14
CASSDHRVDSPLHF,TGTGCCAGCAGTGATCACAGGGTAGATTCACCCCTCCACTTT,TRBJ1-6,few,NA,TRBV2,14
CASSLVRGKTQYF,TGTGCCAGCAGCTTAGTCCGGGGAAAGACCCAGTACTTC,TRBJ2-5,few,NA,TRBV7-9,13
CASAALGTDTQYF,TGTGCCAGCGCTGCTTTGGGCACAGATACGCAGTATTTT,TRBJ2-3,few,NA,TRBV2,13
CASTLRRPGQGFYEQYF,TGTGCCAGCACCCTTAGGAGACCGGGACAGGGCTTCTACGAGCAGTACTTC,TRBJ2-7,few,TRBD1,TRBV27,17
CASSLGALDTQYF,TGTGCCAGCAGCCTGGGGGCTTTAGATACGCAGTATTTT,TRBJ2-3,NA,NA,TRBV7-9,13
CAWSGRSGEPGRTDTQYF,TGTGCCTGGAGTGGTCGCTCTGGGGAGCCGGGAAGGACAGATACGCAGTATTTT,TRBJ2-3,NA,NA,TRBV30,18
CAWSGQGARYEQYF,TGTGCCTGGAGTGGACAGGGGGCGAGATACGAGCAGTACTTC,TRBJ2-7,NA,TRBD1,TRBV30,14
CACNPAAGLAGPWAGELFF,TGTGCCTGTAATCCCGCAGCGGGACTAGCGGGGCCTTGGGCCGGGGAGCTGTTTTTT,TRBJ2-2,NA,TRBD2,TRBV30,19
CAISIGTPSYEQYF,TGTGCCATCAGTATCGGGACGCCCTCCTACGAGCAGTACTTC,TRBJ2-7,NA,NA,TRBV10-3,14
CASSLMVNTEAFF,TGTGCCAGCAGCTTAATGGTAAACACTGAAGCTTTCTTT,TRBJ1-1,once,NA,TRBV7-6,13
CASRQGVSDTQYF,TGTGCCAGTCGCCAGGGGGTTTCGGATACGCAGTATTTT,TRBJ2-3,NA,TRBD1,TRBV19,13
CASSQTGNFGSYGYTF,TGTGCCAGCAGCCAAACTGGAAACTTCGGGAGCTATGGCTACACCTTC,TRBJ1-2,NA,NA,TRBV14,16
CASTSPGQVIYGYTF,TGTGCCAGCACAAGTCCGGGACAGGTCATCTATGGCTACACCTTC,TRBJ1-2,NA,TRBD1,TRBV7-9,15
CASRGTAYGYTF,TGTGCCAGCAGAGGGACAGCCTATGGCTACACCTTC,TRBJ1-2,NA,TRBD1,TRBV9,12
CASRPPSFNMGETQYF,TGCGCCAGCAGGCCCCCATCATTCAATATGGGAGAGACCCAGTACTTC,TRBJ2-5,NA,NA,TRBV10-1,16
CASSMDTGELFF,TGTGCCAGCAGTATGGACACCGGGGAGCTGTTTTTT,TRBJ2-2,NA,NA,TRBV27,12
CSAREGSAAFF,TGCAGTGCTAGAGAGGGCAGCGCGGCTTTCTTT,TRBJ1-1,NA,NA,TRBV20-1,11
CASSSALGTDTQYF,TGTGCCAGTAGTTCAGCCCTCGGCACAGATACGCAGTATTTT,TRBJ2-3,once,NA,TRBV19,14
CASSMAGNSYEQYF,TGTGCCAGTAGTATGGCCGGAAACTCCTACGAGCAGTACTTC,TRBJ2-7,NA,NA,TRBV19,14